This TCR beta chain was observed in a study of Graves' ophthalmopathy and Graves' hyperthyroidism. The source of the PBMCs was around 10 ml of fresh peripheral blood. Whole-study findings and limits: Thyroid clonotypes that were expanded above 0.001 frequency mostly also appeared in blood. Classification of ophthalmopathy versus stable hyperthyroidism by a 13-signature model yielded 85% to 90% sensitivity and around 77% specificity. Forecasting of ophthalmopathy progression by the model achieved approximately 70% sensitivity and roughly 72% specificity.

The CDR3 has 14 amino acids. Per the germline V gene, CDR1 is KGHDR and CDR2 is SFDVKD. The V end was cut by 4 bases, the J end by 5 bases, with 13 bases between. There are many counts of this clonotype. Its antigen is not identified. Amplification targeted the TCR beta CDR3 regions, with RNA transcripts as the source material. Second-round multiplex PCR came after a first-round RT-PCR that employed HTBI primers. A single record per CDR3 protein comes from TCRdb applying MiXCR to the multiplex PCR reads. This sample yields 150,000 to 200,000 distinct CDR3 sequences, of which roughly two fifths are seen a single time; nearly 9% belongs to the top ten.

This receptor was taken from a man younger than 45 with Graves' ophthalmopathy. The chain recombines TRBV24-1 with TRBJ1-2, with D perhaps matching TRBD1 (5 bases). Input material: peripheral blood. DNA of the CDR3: TGTGCCACCAGTGACTCCGGTTGGGGGTATGGCTACACCTTC. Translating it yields CATSDSGWGYGYTF.